One sample yielded the 18 T cell receptor beta chains listed below, sequenced in a study of shared clonotypes between healthy human individuals. Sequencing used immunoSEQ multiplex PCR; TCRdb keeps in-frame clones, though not all of them. In the table there are about 1.1 million clones, about 80% of which are singletons. Sequencing was carried out using memory CD4+ T cells from PBMCs. Subset defined: CD45RA-negative fraction. The receptors were sampled from a man aged 18 to 35 in good health. Some clones in this sample may be carry-over from other donors' samples.

The chain recombines TRBV6-1 with TRBJ1-5; D remains ambiguous. Germline CDR1 MNHNS, CDR2 SASEGT. Deletions cut 6 bases from V and 0 bases from J, with 6 bases between. The CDR3 spans 13 residues. As DNA, the CDR3 is TGTGCCAGCAGGGAAAATAGCAATCAGCCCCAGCATTTT. Residues: CASRENSNQPQHF.

This chain uses TRBV5-1 with TRBJ1-4; 7 bases align to TRBD1. Losses at the gene ends were 5 bases for V and 8 bases for J; bases not matched to a gene: 9. The CDR3 has 14 residues. Germline V lookup: CDR1 SGHRS, CDR2 YFSETQ. CDR3: CASRLTGEREKLFF. The CDR3 nucleotides are TGCGCCAGCAGGTTAACAGGGGAAAGGGAAAAACTGTTTTTT.

V gene TRBV28 combines with J gene TRBJ2-5, with 9 bases lining up with TRBD1. In germline, CDR1 is MDHEN, CDR2 SYDVKM. V gave up 4 bases and J gave up 4 bases; unmatched junction bases: 10. The CDR3 consists of 16 residues. The CDR3 loop is CASSYPVYRGPETQYF. CDR3 bases: TGTGCCAGCAGTTACCCTGTCTACAGGGGGCCAGAGACCCAGTACTTC.

This clone came up many times. This chain links TRBV2 with TRBJ2-1; no clear D. There are 10 residues in the CDR3. V lost 5 bases and J 9 bases, leaving 5 bases between the germline ends. CDR1 is SNHLY, CDR2 FYNNEI, per germline. The CDR3 DNA is TGTGCCAGCAGTTTCAGTGAGCAGTTCTTC. Its translation is CASSFSEQFF.

This clone was counted only a few times. The sample carries other DNA sequences with the same CDR3. This chain joins TRBV18 and TRBJ1-2; the match to TRBD1 covers 7 bases. From germline, CDR1 is KGHSH and CDR2 LQKENI. J gave up 5 bases and V 3 bases, and 3 bases lay outside the gene matches. This CDR3 has 13 residues. The CDR3 loop reads CASSPGTVYGYTF. CDR3 nucleotide sequence: TGTGCCAGCTCACCCGGGACAGTATATGGCTACACCTTC.

J is TRBJ2-5 and V is TRBV2, with TRBD2 matching over 9 bases. Germline values: CDR1 SNHLY, CDR2 FYNNEI. The CDR3 has 14 residues. Unmatched junction bases numbered 5, after V lost 4 bases and J lost 5 bases. DNA of the CDR3: TGTGCCAGCAGTGTTGGCGGGAGGGTTGAGACCCAGTACTTC. Protein sequence: CASSVGGRVETQYF.

The chain employs TRBV27 and TRBJ2-7, with a tentative D call TRBD2 (7 bases). CDR1 is MNHEY and CDR2 is SMNVEV in the germline V gene (reference sequence). This CDR3 region has 15 residues. With 6 bases removed from V and 4 bases from J, the gap between germline ends came to 19 bases. The CDR3 sequence: CASRRKVEGGYEQYF. The CDR3 nucleotides read TGTGCCAGCAGGAGGAAAGTGGAGGGGGGGTACGAGCAGTACTTC.

CDR3 sequence: CATSRGREETQYF. DNA for the CDR3: TGTGCCACCAGCAGGGGACGGGAAGAGACCCAGTACTTC. This rearrangement joins TRBV15 to TRBJ2-5; TRBD1 or TRBD2 may be the D gene (5 bases each). This CDR3 contains 13 residues. Trimming removed 3 bases from V and 3 bases from J, with 8 bases in between. Germline V lookup: CDR1 LNHNV, CDR2 YYDKDF (reference sequence). Drawing the rest from reference TRBV15 and TRBJ2-5, the complete variable domain is DAMVIQNPRYQVTQFGKPVTLSCSQTLNHNVMYWYQQKSSQAPKLLFHYYDKDFNNEADTPDNFQSRRPNTSFCFLDIRSPGLGDTAMYLCATSRGREETQYFGPGTRLLVL.

This clone was observed a single time. The chain links TRBV18 to TRBJ2-7; the D is unclear. The length of the CDR3 is 14 residues. CDR1 and CDR2 (germline): KGHSH, LQKENI. The V and J ends lost 2 bases and 1 base respectively, with 9 bases between them. The chain's CDR3 is CASSPWARSYEQYF. CDR3 DNA: TGTGCCAGCTCACCATGGGCTAGGTCCTACGAGCAGTACTTC.

The chain has TRBV9 and TRBJ2-7; TRBD2 agrees at 10 bases. V trimming: 4 bases; J trimming: 4 bases; junction bases outside the gene matches: 14. This CDR3 spans 17 amino acids. Germline V gives CDR1 SGDLS, CDR2 YYNGEE. The CDR3 spells CASSNGLAEASSYEQYF. Here the CDR3 DNA reads TGTGCCAGCAGCAACGGACTAGCGGAGGCTTCATCGTACGAGCAGTACTTC.

The rearrangement joins TRBV7-2 to TRBJ2-5; D unresolved. Per germline, CDR1 SGHTA and CDR2 FQGNSA. V dropped 2 bases and J dropped 1 base, with 5 bases sitting between them. The CDR3 is made up of 13 amino acids. CDR3 DNA: TGTGCCAGCAGCTTACTCAGCCAAGAGACCCAGTACTTC. The encoded protein is CASSLLSQETQYF.

This clone has a handful of counts. The chain links TRBV11-3 to TRBJ2-7; possible D gene TRBD2, 5 bases. This CDR3 is built from 13 residues. The V and J ends lost 5 bases and 3 bases respectively, with 11 bases between them. The germline CDR1 and CDR2 sequences are SGHNT and YENEEA. CDR3 amino acids: CASSPGLNYEQYF. Here the CDR3 DNA reads TGTGCCAGCAGCCCTGGACTCAACTACGAGCAGTACTTC.

The chain uses TRBV5-1 and TRBJ1-4; TRBD1 aligns across 10 bases. Germline V gene lookup returns CDR1 SGHRS and CDR2 YFSETQ. CDR3 length equals 15 residues. Trimming removed 4 bases from V and 7 bases from J; junction bases left unmatched: 7. As DNA, the CDR3 is TGCGCCAGCAGCGCCGTCGGGACAGGGGTTGAAAAACTGTTTTTT. It is translated as CASSAVGTGVEKLFF. Filled out from reference TRBV5-1 and TRBJ1-4, the complete variable domain reads KAGVTQTPRYLIKTRGQQVTLSCSPISGHRSVSWYQQTPGQGLQFLFEYFSETQRNKGNFPGRFSGRQFSNSRSEMNVSTLELGDSALYLCASSAVGTGVEKLFFGSGTQLSVL.

This chain connects TRBV28 to TRBJ2-7; a possible D gene is TRBD2 (6 bases). The V end was cut by 6 bases, the J end by 0 bases, with 15 bases between. Germline CDR1 is MDHEN and CDR2 is SYDVKM. This CDR3 is built from 15 residues. CDR3 sequence (DNA): TGTGCCAGCAGCCCCGGAGGGGTCAGCTCCTACGAGCAGTACTTC. As protein: CASSPGGVSSYEQYF.

The CDR3 coding sequence is TGCAGCGCTTTGACTGGCGAAAAACTGTTTTTT. Amino acids: CSALTGEKLFF. The gene calls are TRBV29-1 and TRBJ1-4, with unresolved D. The germline V gene encodes CDR1 SQVTM and CDR2 ANQGSEA. Trimming stripped 7 bases from V and 8 bases from J, with 11 bases between. The CDR3 is made up of 11 amino acids.

With respect to this clone: This sample also contains other DNA sequences that code for the same CDR3. The chain carries TRBV30 and TRBJ1-6; D gene unclear. The germline gives CDR1 GTSNPN, CDR2 SVGIG (reference sequence). V lost 1 base and J 4 bases, leaving 5 bases between the germline ends. This CDR3 comprises 13 residues. The CDR3 is CAWSGQYNSPLHF. In nucleotides, the CDR3 is TGTGCCTGGAGTGGGCAATATAATTCACCCCTCCACTTT.

The gene calls are TRBV5-8 and TRBJ1-5; TRBD1 matches at 7 bases. CDR1 and CDR2 (germline): SGHTS, YDEGEE. Trimming cost V 4 bases and J 5 bases; bases outside gene matches: 6. This CDR3 has 14 residues. The CDR3 nucleotides are TGTGCCAGCAGCCCAGGGGGAAGGGATCAGCCCCAGCATTTT. It codes for CASSPGGRDQPQHF. The full variable domain, completed using reference TRBV5-8 and TRBJ1-5, is EAGVTQSPTHLIKTRGQQATLRCSPISGHTSVYWYQQALGLGLQFLLWYDEGEERNRGNFPPRFSGRQFPNYSSELNVNALELEDSALYLCASSPGGRDQPQHFGDGTRLSIL.

The V and J genes are TRBV7-2 and TRBJ2-3, with 11 bases identical to TRBD1. Germline lookup yields CDR1 SGHTA and CDR2 FQGNSA. J gave up 4 bases and V 7 bases, and 7 bases lay outside the gene matches. This CDR3 comprises 15 residues. The CDR3 nucleotides read TGTGCCAGCAACATACAGGGACAGGGGGCAGATACGCAGTATTTT. Its protein product is CASNIQGQGADTQYF.